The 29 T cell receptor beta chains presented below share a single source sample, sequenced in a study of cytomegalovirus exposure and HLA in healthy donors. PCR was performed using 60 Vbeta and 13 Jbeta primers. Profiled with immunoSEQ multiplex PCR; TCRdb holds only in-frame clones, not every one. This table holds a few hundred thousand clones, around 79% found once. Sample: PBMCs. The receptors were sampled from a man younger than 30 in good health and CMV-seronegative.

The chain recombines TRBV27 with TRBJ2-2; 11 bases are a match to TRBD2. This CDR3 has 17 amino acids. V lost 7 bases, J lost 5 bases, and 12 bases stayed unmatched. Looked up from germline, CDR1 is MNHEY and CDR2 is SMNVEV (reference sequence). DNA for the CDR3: TGTGCCAGCATTTCTCCCGGGACTAGCGGAGATACCGGGGAGCTGTTTTTT. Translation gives CASISPGTSGDTGELFF.

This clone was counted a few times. The CDR3 sequence is CASTNTGFEAFF. The CDR3 DNA follows: TGTGCCAGCACTAATACAGGGTTTGAAGCTTTCTTT. The V gene is TRBV6-6, the J gene TRBJ1-1, with D perhaps TRBD1 (6 bases). Germline values: CDR1 MNHNY, CDR2 SVGAGI (reference sequence). This CDR3 spans 12 amino acids. The V end lost 7 bases, the J end lost 7 bases, and 13 bases lay between the germline ends.

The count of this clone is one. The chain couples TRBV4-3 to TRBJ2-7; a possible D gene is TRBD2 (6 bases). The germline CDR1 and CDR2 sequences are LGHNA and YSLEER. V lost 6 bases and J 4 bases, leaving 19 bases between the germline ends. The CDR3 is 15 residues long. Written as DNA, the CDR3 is TGCGCCAGCAGTCCGCGAGGGAGCGGACTATACGAGCAGTACTTC. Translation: CASSPRGSGLYEQYF.

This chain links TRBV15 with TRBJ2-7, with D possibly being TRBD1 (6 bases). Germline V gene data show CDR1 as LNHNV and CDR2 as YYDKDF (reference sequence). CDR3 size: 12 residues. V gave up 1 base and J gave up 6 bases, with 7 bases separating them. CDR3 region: CATSRVDSEQYF. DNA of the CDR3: TGTGCCACCAGCAGAGTGGACAGCGAGCAGTACTTC.

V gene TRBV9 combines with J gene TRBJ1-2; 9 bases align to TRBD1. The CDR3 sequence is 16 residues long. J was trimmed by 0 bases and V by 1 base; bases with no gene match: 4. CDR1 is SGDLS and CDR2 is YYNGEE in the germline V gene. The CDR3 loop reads CASSVSRTGANYGYTF. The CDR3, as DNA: TGTGCCAGCAGCGTATCTCGGACAGGGGCTAACTATGGCTACACCTTC. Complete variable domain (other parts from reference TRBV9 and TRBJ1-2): DSGVTQTPKHLITATGQRVTLRCSPRSGDLSVYWYQQSLDQGLQFLIQYYNGEERAKGNILERFSAQQFPDLHSELNLSSLELGDSALYFCASSVSRTGANYGYTFGSGTRLTVV.

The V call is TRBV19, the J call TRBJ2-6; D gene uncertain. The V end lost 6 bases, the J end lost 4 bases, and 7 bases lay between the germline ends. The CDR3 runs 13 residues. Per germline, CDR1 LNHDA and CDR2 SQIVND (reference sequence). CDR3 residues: CASRQAGANVLTF. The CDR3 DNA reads TGTGCCAGTAGGCAAGCCGGGGCCAACGTCCTGACTTTC.

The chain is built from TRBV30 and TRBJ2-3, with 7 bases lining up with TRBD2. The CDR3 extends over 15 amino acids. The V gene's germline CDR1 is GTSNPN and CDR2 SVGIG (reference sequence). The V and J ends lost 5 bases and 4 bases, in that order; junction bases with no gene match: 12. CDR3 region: CAWGMAGRGADTQYF. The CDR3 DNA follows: TGTGCCTGGGGTATGGCGGGGAGGGGTGCAGATACGCAGTATTTT. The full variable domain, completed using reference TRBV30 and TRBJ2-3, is SQTIHQWPATLVQPVGSPLSLECTVEGTSNPNLYWYRQAAGRGLQLLFYSVGIGQISSEVPQNLSASRPQDRQFILSSKKLLLSDSGFYLCAWGMAGRGADTQYFGPGTRLTVL.

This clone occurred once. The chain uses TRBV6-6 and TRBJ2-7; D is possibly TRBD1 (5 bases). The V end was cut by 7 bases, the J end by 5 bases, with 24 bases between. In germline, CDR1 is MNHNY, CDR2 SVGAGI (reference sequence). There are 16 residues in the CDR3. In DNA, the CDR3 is TGTGCCAGCAACCAACAGGACCCCCCCACATTCAACGAGCAGTACTTC. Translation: CASNQQDPPTFNEQYF.

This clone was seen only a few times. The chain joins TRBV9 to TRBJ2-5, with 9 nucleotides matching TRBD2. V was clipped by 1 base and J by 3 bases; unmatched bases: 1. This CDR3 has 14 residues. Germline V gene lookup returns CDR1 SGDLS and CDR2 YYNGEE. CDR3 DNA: TGTGCCAGCAGCGTATCTAGCGGGGAAGAGACCCAGTACTTC. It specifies CASSVSSGEETQYF.

This chain's CDR3 is CASSLTGPIAEAFF. CDR3 nucleotides: TGTGCCAGCAGTCTGACAGGTCCTATTGCTGAAGCTTTCTTT. This chain joins TRBV6-5 and TRBJ1-1, with D possibly TRBD1 on 6 matching bases. CDR1 and CDR2 (germline): MNHEY, SVGAGI. V lost 5 bases and J 6 bases, leaving 16 bases between the germline ends. The CDR3 is 14 amino acids.

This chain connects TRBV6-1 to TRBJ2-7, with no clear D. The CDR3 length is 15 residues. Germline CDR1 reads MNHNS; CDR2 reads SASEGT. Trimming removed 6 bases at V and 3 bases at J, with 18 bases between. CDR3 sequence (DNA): TGTGCCAGCAGCGTCGAGGAGCGAGCCCACTACGAGCAGTACTTC. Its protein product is CASSVEERAHYEQYF.

CDR3 sequence: CASSMGTAGATPGELFF. The CDR3 DNA reads TGTGCCAGCAGCATGGGGACTGCGGGTGCGACCCCCGGGGAGCTGTTTTTT. The chain carries TRBV5-4 and TRBJ2-2; D perhaps matches TRBD2 (6 bases). CDR3 length: 17 residues. From germline, CDR1 is SGHNT and CDR2 YYREEE (reference sequence). The germline V and J ends were trimmed by 4 bases and 6 bases, with 22 bases remaining between them.

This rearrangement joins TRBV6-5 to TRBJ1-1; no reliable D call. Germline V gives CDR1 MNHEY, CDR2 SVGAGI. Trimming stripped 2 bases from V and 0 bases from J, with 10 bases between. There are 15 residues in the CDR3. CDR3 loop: CASSYTVDMNTEAFF. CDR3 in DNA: TGTGCCAGCAGTTACACGGTTGACATGAACACTGAAGCTTTCTTT.

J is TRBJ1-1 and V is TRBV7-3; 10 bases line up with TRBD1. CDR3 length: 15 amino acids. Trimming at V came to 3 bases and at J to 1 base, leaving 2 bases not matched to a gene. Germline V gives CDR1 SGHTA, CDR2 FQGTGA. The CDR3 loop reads CASSLTGGWNTEAFF. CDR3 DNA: TGTGCCAGCAGCTTGACAGGGGGCTGGAACACTGAAGCTTTCTTT.

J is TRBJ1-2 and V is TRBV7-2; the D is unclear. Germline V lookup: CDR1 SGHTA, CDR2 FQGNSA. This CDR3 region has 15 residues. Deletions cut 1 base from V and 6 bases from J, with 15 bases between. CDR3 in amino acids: CASSLGEGNGDGYTF. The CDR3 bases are TGTGCCAGCAGCTTAGGTGAGGGTAATGGCGATGGCTACACCTTC.

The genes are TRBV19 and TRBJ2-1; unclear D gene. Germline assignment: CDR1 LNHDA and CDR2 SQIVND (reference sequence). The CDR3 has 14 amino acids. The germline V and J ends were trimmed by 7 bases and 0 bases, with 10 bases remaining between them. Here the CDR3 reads CASTTPGSYNEQFF. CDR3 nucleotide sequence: TGTGCCAGTACAACCCCGGGCTCCTACAATGAGCAGTTCTTC.

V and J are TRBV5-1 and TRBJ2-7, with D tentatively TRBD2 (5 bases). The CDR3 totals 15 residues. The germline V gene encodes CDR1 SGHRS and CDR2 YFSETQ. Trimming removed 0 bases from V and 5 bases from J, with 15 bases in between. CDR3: CASSLAPGSIDEQYF. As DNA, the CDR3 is TGCGCCAGCAGCTTGGCACCGGGGTCTATCGACGAGCAGTACTTC.

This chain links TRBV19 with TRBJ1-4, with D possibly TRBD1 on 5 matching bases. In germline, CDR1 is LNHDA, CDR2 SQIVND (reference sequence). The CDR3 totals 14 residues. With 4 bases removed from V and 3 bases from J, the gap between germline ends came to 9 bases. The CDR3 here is CASSTREANEKLFF. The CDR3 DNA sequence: TGTGCCAGTAGTACCAGGGAGGCTAATGAAAAACTGTTTTTT.

The CDR3 coding sequence is TGCGCCAGCAGCCAAGATCAAGACAGGACAGATACGCAGTATTTT. Protein sequence: CASSQDQDRTDTQYF. J is TRBJ2-3 and V is TRBV4-1, with D perhaps matching TRBD1 (6 bases). Germline V gene lookup returns CDR1 MGHRA and CDR2 YSYEKL. The CDR3 sequence is 15 residues long. Trimming pared 0 bases from V and 3 bases from J, leaving 10 bases between.

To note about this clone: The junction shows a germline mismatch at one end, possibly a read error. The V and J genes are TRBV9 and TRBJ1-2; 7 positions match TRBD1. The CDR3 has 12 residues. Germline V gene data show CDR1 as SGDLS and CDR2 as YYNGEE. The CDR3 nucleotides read TGTGCCAGTAGCGCCAGGGACAGCGGCTACACCTTC. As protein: CASSARDSGYTF.

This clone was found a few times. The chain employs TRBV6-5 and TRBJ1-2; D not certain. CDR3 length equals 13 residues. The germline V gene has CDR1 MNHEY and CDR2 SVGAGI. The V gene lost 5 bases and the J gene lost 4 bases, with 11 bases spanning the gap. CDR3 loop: CASSTGGLYGYTF. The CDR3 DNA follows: TGTGCCAGCAGTACCGGAGGTCTCTATGGCTACACCTTC.

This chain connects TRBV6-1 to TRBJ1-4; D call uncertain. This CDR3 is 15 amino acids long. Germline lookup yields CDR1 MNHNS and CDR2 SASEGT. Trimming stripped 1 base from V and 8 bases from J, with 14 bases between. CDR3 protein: CASSEDPTPGEKLFF. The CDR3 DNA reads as TGTGCCAGCAGTGAAGATCCGACACCGGGGGAAAAACTGTTTTTT.

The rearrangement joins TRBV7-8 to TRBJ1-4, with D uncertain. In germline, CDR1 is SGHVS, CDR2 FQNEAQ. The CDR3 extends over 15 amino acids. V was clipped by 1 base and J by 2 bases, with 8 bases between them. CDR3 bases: TGTGCCAGCAGCTTAGGGGCACAGACTAATGAAAAACTGTTTTTT. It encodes CASSLGAQTNEKLFF.

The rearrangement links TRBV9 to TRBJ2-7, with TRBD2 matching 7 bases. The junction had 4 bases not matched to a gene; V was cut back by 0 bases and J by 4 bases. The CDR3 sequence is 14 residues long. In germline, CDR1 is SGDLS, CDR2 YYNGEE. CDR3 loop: CASSVESGGYEQYF. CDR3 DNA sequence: TGTGCCAGCAGCGTAGAATCGGGAGGTTACGAGCAGTACTTC. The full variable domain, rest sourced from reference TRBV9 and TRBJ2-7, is DSGVTQTPKHLITATGQRVTLRCSPRSGDLSVYWYQQSLDQGLQFLIQYYNGEERAKGNILERFSAQQFPDLHSELNLSSLELGDSALYFCASSVESGGYEQYFGPGTRLTVT.

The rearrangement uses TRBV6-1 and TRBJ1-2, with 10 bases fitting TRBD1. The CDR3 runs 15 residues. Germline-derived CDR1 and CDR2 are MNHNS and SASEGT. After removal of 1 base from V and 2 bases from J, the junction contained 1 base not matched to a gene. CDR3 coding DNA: TGTGCCAGCAGTGAAGGGACAGGGGGGAACTATGGCTACACCTTC. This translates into CASSEGTGGNYGYTF.

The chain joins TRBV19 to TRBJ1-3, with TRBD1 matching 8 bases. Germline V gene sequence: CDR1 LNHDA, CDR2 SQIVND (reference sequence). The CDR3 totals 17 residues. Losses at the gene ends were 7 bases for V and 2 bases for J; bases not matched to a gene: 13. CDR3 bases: TGTGCCAGTACTGATGGGATTGGACAGGGTACTGGAAACACCATATATTTT. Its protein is CASTDGIGQGTGNTIYF.

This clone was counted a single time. CDR3 bases: TGTGCCAGCAGCCCAGCAGGGGGCGCGAACTATGGCTACACCTTC. Translating it yields CASSPAGGANYGYTF. The chain recombines TRBV7-6 with TRBJ1-2; 8 bases align to TRBD1. This CDR3 contains 15 residues. The junction had 7 bases not matched to a gene; V was cut back by 5 bases and J by 2 bases. Looked up from germline, CDR1 is SGHVS and CDR2 is FNYEAQ.

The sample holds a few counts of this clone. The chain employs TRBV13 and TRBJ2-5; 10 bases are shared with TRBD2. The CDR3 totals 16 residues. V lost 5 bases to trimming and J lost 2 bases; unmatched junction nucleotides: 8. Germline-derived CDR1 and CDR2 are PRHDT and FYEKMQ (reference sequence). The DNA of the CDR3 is TGTGCCAGCAGCCCGCCCGAACTAGCGGGGCAAGAGACCCAGTACTTC. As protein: CASSPPELAGQETQYF.

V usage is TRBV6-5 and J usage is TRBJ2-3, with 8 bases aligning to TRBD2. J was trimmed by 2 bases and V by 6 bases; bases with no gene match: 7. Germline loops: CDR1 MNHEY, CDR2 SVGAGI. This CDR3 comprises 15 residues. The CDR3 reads CASSPVAGTTDTQYF. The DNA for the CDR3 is TGTGCCAGCAGCCCAGTAGCGGGAACCACAGATACGCAGTATTTT.